This passage covers 30 T cell receptor beta chains from one sample sequenced in a study of OX40 agonist ivuxolimab in advanced cancers. Data came from immunoSEQ multiplex PCR; TCRdb stores just in-frame clones and leaves some out. The data contain tens of thousands of clones, roughly 87% of them seen just once; the ten biggest clones take up roughly 6%. The starting material was CD4+ or CD8+ T cells sorted from blood, obtained in a trial of the OX40 agonist ivuxolimab. These receptors were taken from an adult with an advanced solid tumor such as melanoma, head and neck, liver or kidney cancer.

The CDR3 reads CASSVASSGINNEQFF. The CDR3 DNA follows: TGTGCCAGCAGCGTAGCGAGTAGCGGGATTAACAATGAGCAGTTCTTC. The chain uses TRBV9 and TRBJ2-1; TRBD2 matches 8 bases. The CDR3 spans 16 residues. J was trimmed by 5 bases and V by 0 bases; bases with no gene match: 7. CDR1 and CDR2 from the germline V gene are SGDLS and YYNGEE.

The chain couples TRBV28 to TRBJ1-2; perhaps TRBD1 as D (6 bases). Germline CDR1 is MDHEN and CDR2 is SYDVKM. This CDR3 spans 15 amino acids. Deletions cut 8 bases from V and 0 bases from J, with 16 bases between. CDR3 DNA: TGTGCCAGCGGGGACACAATGGGCGCTAACTATGGCTACACCTTC. Protein: CASGDTMGANYGYTF.

The chain recombines TRBV21-1 with TRBJ1-2. TRBV21-1 counts as a pseudogene. This CDR3 has 11 amino acids. The CDR3 nucleotides are TGTGCTCGGACGGGGTTGTATGGCTACACCTTC. It is translated as CARTGLYGYTF.

The J gene is TRBJ2-2, the V gene TRBV10-1; D is perhaps TRBD2 (6 bases). V was clipped by 11 bases and J by 5 bases, with 24 bases between them. Germline assignment: CDR1 WNHNN and CDR2 SYGVQD (reference sequence). This CDR3 is built from 16 residues. The CDR3 nucleotides are TGCGCCCACAACAATAGGAGGCAGGGACTGACCGGGGAGCTGTTTTTT. Translating it yields CAHNNRRQGLTGELFF.

This clone was seen only a few times. The chain has TRBV5-8 and TRBJ2-7; no firm D call. The CDR3 contains 13 residues. Germline CDR1 and CDR2: SGHTS and YDEGEE. The ends were cut back, 0 bases at V and 6 bases at J, with 10 bases in the middle. The DNA of the CDR3 is TGTGCCAGCAGCTTGGATCGGGCGAGCGAGCAGTACTTC. Its translation is CASSLDRASEQYF.

The V call is TRBV6-9, the J call TRBJ2-2; D gene uncertain. CDR1 is MNHGY and CDR2 is SVAAGI in the germline V gene. Trimming left V 5 bases short and J 8 bases short, with 12 bases between. The CDR3 contains 13 residues. The CDR3 protein is CASSVHLGGELFF. The CDR3 bases are TGTGCCAGCAGTGTTCATTTAGGGGGGGAGCTGTTTTTT.

This rearrangement joins TRBV6-6 to TRBJ2-7; D may be TRBD2 (6 bases). CDR3 length equals 14 residues. V lost 6 bases and J 0 bases, leaving 12 bases between the germline ends. The germline CDR1 and CDR2 sequences are MNHNY and SVGAGI (reference sequence). Here the CDR3 DNA reads TGTGCCAGCAGACGGGACTCCTCCTCCTACGAGCAGTACTTC. It yields the protein CASRRDSSSYEQYF.

The V call is TRBV6-5, the J call TRBJ1-1, with D tentatively TRBD1 (6 bases). V lost 6 bases, J lost 1 base, and 12 bases lay in between. The CDR3 has 14 residues. The germline gives CDR1 MNHEY, CDR2 SVGAGI. This CDR3 reads CASRAGTQNTEAFF. CDR3 nucleotide sequence: TGTGCCAGCAGGGCCGGGACACAGAACACTGAAGCTTTCTTT.

To note about this clone: The sample contains more than one DNA sequence encoding this CDR3. The chain has TRBV7-9 and TRBJ1-5, with unresolved D. CDR1 is SEHNR, CDR2 FQNEAQ, per germline (reference sequence). The CDR3 extends over 12 amino acids. V was trimmed by 3 bases and J by 0 bases, leaving 0 bases between them. Here the CDR3 DNA reads TGTGCCAGCAGCTTTAGCAATCAGCCCCAGCATTTT. This encodes CASSFSNQPQHF.

This chain links TRBV18 with TRBJ2-2, with TRBD1 matching over 10 bases. Germline CDR1 reads KGHSH; CDR2 reads LQKENI. This CDR3 has 15 amino acids. V was clipped by 6 bases and J by 4 bases; unmatched bases: 5. The CDR3 here is CASSRGTGVTGELFF. CDR3 bases: TGTGCCAGCTCCCGTGGGACAGGGGTCACCGGGGAGCTGTTTTTT.

The V gene is TRBV7-9, the J gene TRBJ2-2; D is perhaps TRBD1 (6 bases). The CDR3 contains 15 residues. V was clipped by 0 bases and J by 7 bases, with 12 bases between them. Germline lookup yields CDR1 SEHNR and CDR2 FQNEAQ (reference sequence). CDR3 nucleotide sequence: TGTGCCAGCAGCTTAGCGGCAGGGGCCAACGGGGAGCTGTTTTTT. It translates to CASSLAAGANGELFF.

The rearrangement links TRBV6-1 to TRBJ1-5; 7 nucleotides agree with TRBD1. This CDR3 contains 18 residues. J was trimmed by 0 bases and V by 2 bases; bases with no gene match: 10. Germline V CDR1 and CDR2: MNHNS, SASEGT. The CDR3 DNA sequence: TGTGCCAGCAGTGAACACAGGGGAGGTGCATATAGCAATCAGCCCCAGCATTTT. Translation gives CASSEHRGGAYSNQPQHF.

The V and J genes are TRBV5-1 and TRBJ2-3; D gene unclear. The CDR3 is 14 residues long. The germline gives CDR1 SGHRS, CDR2 YFSETQ. With 0 bases removed from V and 1 base from J, the gap between germline ends came to 6 bases. CDR3 DNA sequence: TGCGCCAGCAGCTTGGGAGATGGCACAGATACGCAGTATTTT. Translated, it gives CASSLGDGTDTQYF. Combining the CDR3 with reference TRBV5-1 and TRBJ2-3 gives the whole variable domain KAGVTQTPRYLIKTRGQQVTLSCSPISGHRSVSWYQQTPGQGLQFLFEYFSETQRNKGNFPGRFSGRQFSNSRSEMNVSTLELGDSALYLCASSLGDGTDTQYFGPGTRLTVL.

Only one count was recorded for this clone. The V call is TRBV28, the J call TRBJ1-1; a possible D gene is TRBD1 (5 bases). The germline V gene encodes CDR1 MDHEN and CDR2 SYDVKM. With 4 bases removed from V and 10 bases from J, the gap between germline ends came to 28 bases. The CDR3 is made up of 17 amino acids. The DNA of the CDR3 is TGTGCCAGCAGTTATGGCAAGGGGCTCACGGGGATCGGAGGAGCTTTCTTT. Protein sequence: CASSYGKGLTGIGGAFF.

The chain links TRBV7-9 to TRBJ2-5; D is perhaps TRBD1 (6 bases). The germline V gene has CDR1 SEHNR and CDR2 FQNEAQ (reference sequence). V was cut by 5 bases and J by 1 base, with 14 bases left in between. The CDR3 is made up of 15 amino acids. The CDR3 region has the DNA TGTGCCAGCAGCCCCACCGGGACACGCCAAGAGACCCAGTACTTC. It encodes CASSPTGTRQETQYF.

With respect to this clone: Its ends do not fully match the called genes, so a read error is possible. This rearrangement joins TRBV4-1 to TRBJ1-2; D call uncertain. CDR1 is MGHRA and CDR2 is YSYEKL in the germline V gene. This CDR3 comprises 12 residues. For the CDR3, the DNA is TGCGCCAGCAGCCAAGATCTTTGGGCAGTTGCCTTC. The encoded protein is CASSQDLWAVAF.

This rearrangement joins TRBV27 to TRBJ2-1; possibly TRBD1 for D (6 bases). Trimming took 3 bases from V and 9 from J, leaving 24 bases between them. Germline V gives CDR1 MNHEY, CDR2 SMNVEV (reference sequence). The CDR3 has 17 residues. The CDR3 loop reads CASSFEADYRVSGEQFF. In nucleotides, the CDR3 is TGTGCCAGCAGTTTTGAGGCCGATTACAGGGTTTCAGGTGAGCAGTTCTTC.

The gene calls are TRBV7-9 and TRBJ2-7; no reliable D call. Germline values: CDR1 SEHNR, CDR2 FQNEAQ (reference sequence). CDR3 size: 11 residues. With 5 bases removed from V and 2 bases from J, the gap between germline ends came to 4 bases. CDR3 loop: CASSPTYEQYF. The CDR3 DNA sequence: TGTGCCAGCAGCCCAACCTACGAGCAGTACTTC.

This clone was seen once. V is TRBV6-6 and J is TRBJ1-5; D uncertain. The CDR3 runs to 14 residues. The germline CDR1 and CDR2 sequences are MNHNY and SVGAGI (reference sequence). The V gene lost 2 bases and the J gene lost 3 bases, with 8 bases spanning the gap. CDR3 sequence reads: CASSYGDPNQPQHF. CDR3 DNA: TGTGCCAGCAGTTACGGAGACCCCAATCAGCCCCAGCATTTT.

The V and J genes are TRBV4-1 and TRBJ2-7; no clear D gene. The CDR3 extends over 12 amino acids. The germline V and J ends were trimmed by 0 bases and 7 bases, with 7 bases remaining between them. Germline CDR1 and CDR2: MGHRA and YSYEKL. CDR3 region: CASSQDLGEQYF. CDR3 nucleotide sequence: TGCGCCAGCAGCCAAGATTTGGGGGAGCAGTACTTC.

V usage is TRBV28 and J usage is TRBJ2-1, with D possibly matching TRBD2 (5 bases). Germline CDR1 is MDHEN and CDR2 is SYDVKM. V lost 3 bases to trimming and J lost 8 bases, with 14 bases between them. The CDR3 runs to 14 residues. The CDR3 DNA sequence: TGTGCCAGCAGTTTTGAGCGGCCTACGGATGAGCAGTTCTTC. Translating gives CASSFERPTDEQFF.

This rearrangement joins TRBV19 to TRBJ1-3, with D perhaps matching TRBD1 (5 bases). V was clipped by 6 bases and J by 0 bases, with 12 bases between them. The CDR3 has 15 amino acids. Germline CDR1 and CDR2: LNHDA and SQIVND (reference sequence). Here the CDR3 reads CASRFADNSGNTIYF. In nucleotides, the CDR3 is TGTGCCAGTAGGTTCGCGGACAACTCTGGAAACACCATATATTTT.

This chain joins TRBV29-1 and TRBJ2-7; TRBD2 matches 8 bases. Germline CDR1 and CDR2: SQVTM and ANQGSEA. The J segment lost 3 bases and the V segment lost 4 bases, leaving 5 bases of the junction unmatched. The CDR3 length is 13 residues. The CDR3 sequence: CSVVIAGYYEQYV. DNA of the CDR3: TGCAGCGTTGTGATAGCGGGGTACTACGAGCAGTACGTC.

The chain joins TRBV28 to TRBJ1-4; D is uncertain. In germline, CDR1 is MDHEN, CDR2 SYDVKM. This CDR3 spans 15 amino acids. Trimming shortened V by 5 bases and J by 0 bases, and 10 bases separated the two germline ends. The CDR3 reads CASSPDQSTNEKLFF. CDR3 DNA sequence: TGTGCCAGCAGTCCGGACCAATCAACTAATGAAAAACTGTTTTTT. The full variable domain, its missing parts supplied by reference TRBV28 and TRBJ1-4, is DVKVTQSSRYLVKRTGEKVFLECVQDMDHENMFWYRQDPGLGLRLIYFSYDVKMKEKGDIPEGYSVSREKKERFSLILESASTNQTSMYLCASSPDQSTNEKLFFGSGTQLSVL.

The DNA for the CDR3 is TGCGCCAGCAGCCAAGAAGGACAGGGGGGCGGTTCACCCCTCCACTTT. Translated, it gives CASSQEGQGGGSPLHF. The V call is TRBV4-1, the J call TRBJ1-6, with 10 positions matching TRBD1. Trimming at V came to 0 bases and at J to 9 bases, leaving 5 bases not matched to a gene. Per the germline V gene, CDR1 is MGHRA and CDR2 is YSYEKL. CDR3 length: 16 residues.

This clone occurred once. V is TRBV7-6 and J is TRBJ2-2; the D gene is possibly TRBD1 (5 bases). The CDR3 spans 17 residues. V was cut by 3 bases and J by 6 bases, with 20 bases left in between. Germline CDR1 SGHVS, CDR2 FNYEAQ. CDR3 in amino acids: CASSFDTGLGIAGELFF. CDR3 nucleotides: TGTGCCAGCAGCTTCGATACAGGCCTGGGTATCGCCGGGGAGCTGTTTTTT.

This rearrangement joins TRBV27 to TRBJ1-1; 11 bases agree with TRBD1. Germline values: CDR1 MNHEY, CDR2 SMNVEV (reference sequence). V lost 9 bases to trimming and J lost 4 bases; unmatched junction nucleotides: 4. There are 13 residues in the CDR3. For the CDR3, the DNA is TGTGCCAGTAGGACAGGGGGCCTCACTGAAGCTTTCTTT. This encodes CASRTGGLTEAFF.

The V gene is TRBV11-2, the J gene TRBJ2-3; D gene unclear. The CDR3 consists of 16 residues. In germline, CDR1 is SGHAT, CDR2 FQNNGV. V was shortened by 0 bases and J by 2 bases, with 12 bases between the two germline ends. CDR3 amino acids: CASSLDLGYSTDTQYF. CDR3 sequence (DNA): TGTGCCAGCAGCTTAGATCTCGGCTATTCCACAGATACGCAGTATTTT.

This chain joins TRBV4-1 and TRBJ2-2, with D tentatively TRBD2 (5 bases). This CDR3 has 13 residues. The V end was cut by 4 bases, the J end by 6 bases, with 9 bases between. CDR1 MGHRA and CDR2 YSYEKL come from the germline V gene. This chain's CDR3 is CASSLEGAGELFF. As DNA, the CDR3 is TGCGCCAGCAGCCTTGAGGGAGCCGGGGAGCTGTTTTTT.

This clone was seen a handful of times. The chain employs TRBV9 and TRBJ2-7; 9 positions match TRBD1. With V trimmed by 3 bases and J by 7 bases, 11 bases remained unmatched. CDR3 length: 15 residues. The germline gives CDR1 SGDLS, CDR2 YYNGEE. CDR3 nucleotide sequence: TGTGCCAGCAGCGCGCCGGGACAGGGAAAGGGAGAGCAGTACTTC. Its protein is CASSAPGQGKGEQYF.